The rows below give T cell receptor beta chains drawn from one sample of a study of early T cells in non-severe SARS-CoV-2 infection. One entry per CDR3 protein, called by TCRdb with MiXCR from the 5' RACE reads. The top ten clones hold over 1% of a sample with about 61,000 distinct CDR3 sequences, about 9.9% of them seen once. The sequenced sample was whole blood. The receptor source for this set is an adult who was a healthcare worker with PCR-confirmed SARS-CoV-2 infection or an uninfected control (not recorded which). The CDR3 runs from the conserved cysteine through the conserved F or W. Each record gives: D gene, clone size, V gene, J gene, CDR3 DNA, CDR3 protein. D genes are given only for firm matches. Clone size is stated in some rows and not others, as once, few, many or a class when expanded.

D: NA
size: few
V: TRBV5-5
J: TRBJ2-5
DNA: TGTGCCAGCAGCTTGGAGTTTGCGGGGACCTCCAAGGAGACCCAGTACTTC
CDR3: CASSLEFAGTSKETQYF

D: NA
size: many
V: TRBV7-2
J: TRBJ2-3
DNA: TGTGCCAGCAGCTTAGACCGTGGCGCAGATACGCAGTATTTT
CDR3: CASSLDRGADTQYF

D: NA
size: few
V: TRBV25-1
J: TRBJ1-1
DNA: TGTGCCAGCAGTGAATATAAGGACACTGAAGCTTTCTTT
CDR3: CASSEYKDTEAFF

D: TRBD2
size: few
V: TRBV12-3/TRBV12-4
J: TRBJ2-3
DNA: TGTGCCAGCACCCAAGGACTAGCGGGTTTGGATACGCAGTATTTT
CDR3: CASTQGLAGLDTQYF

D: TRBD1
size: NA
V: TRBV20-1
J: TRBJ2-5
DNA: TGCAGTGCTCACCCGGGACAGGGGGTCCGAGAGACCCAGTACTTC
CDR3: CSAHPGQGVRETQYF

D: NA
size: many
V: TRBV7-3
J: TRBJ1-1
DNA: TGTGCCAGCAGATACGGGACTCGGCCGTCGAACACTGAAGCTTTCTTT
CDR3: CASRYGTRPSNTEAFF

D: TRBD1
size: NA
V: TRBV11-2
J: TRBJ2-5
DNA: TGTGCCAGCAGCCAAACCCGCAGGGGGCTTAGCCAAGAGACCCAGTACTTC
CDR3: CASSQTRRGLSQETQYF

D: TRBD1
size: NA
V: TRBV3-1
J: TRBJ1-2
DNA: TGTGCCAGCAGCTCGACAGGGGTCTATCCGGGCTACACCTTC
CDR3: CASSSTGVYPGYTF

D: NA
size: many
V: TRBV9
J: TRBJ2-5
DNA: TGTGCCAGCAGCCTTGACAGTTACCAAGAGACCCAGTACTTC
CDR3: CASSLDSYQETQYF

D: NA
size: NA
V: TRBV6-5
J: TRBJ1-4
DNA: TGTGCCAGCAGTTACGCTGGGCTGCCCAATGAAAAACTGTTTTTT
CDR3: CASSYAGLPNEKLFF

D: NA
size: NA
V: TRBV20-1
J: TRBJ2-3
DNA: TGCAGTGCAAGACAAGAAGTTAGCACAGATACGCAGTATTTT
CDR3: CSARQEVSTDTQYF

D: NA
size: few
V: TRBV19
J: TRBJ2-1
DNA: TGTGCCAGTAGTCCGCCAGGATCCAATGAGCAGTTCTTC
CDR3: CASSPPGSNEQFF

D: TRBD1
size: few
V: TRBV28
J: TRBJ1-1
DNA: TGTGCCAGCAGTCAGGGACAGAACAGAAAAGCTTTCTTT
CDR3: CASSQGQNRKAFF

D: NA
size: NA
V: TRBV15
J: TRBJ1-1
DNA: TGTGCCACCAGCAGAGTTTTACAGCCACATGAAGCTTTCTTT
CDR3: CATSRVLQPHEAFF

D: TRBD2
size: NA
V: TRBV6-2/TRBV6-3
J: TRBJ2-3
DNA: TGTGCCAGCCGGACCTTAGCGGGGGTCACCTATTTT
CDR3: CASRTLAGVTYF

D: NA
size: many
V: TRBV4-1
J: TRBJ1-1
DNA: TGCGCCAGCAGCCAAGAAAGGGGGGGGCCACCTAACACTGAAGCTTTCTTT
CDR3: CASSQERGGPPNTEAFF

D: NA
size: many
V: TRBV4-3
J: TRBJ1-2
DNA: TGCGCCAGCAGCCAAGGGGGAGACTTGGACGACTATGGCTACACCTTC
CDR3: CASSQGGDLDDYGYTF

D: NA
size: NA
V: TRBV30
J: TRBJ2-2
DNA: TGTGCCTGGAGTACACTGGGGTTTCCCCGCGGGGAGCTGTTTTTT
CDR3: CAWSTLGFPRGELFF

D: NA
size: few
V: TRBV7-8
J: TRBJ1-4
DNA: TGTGCCAGCAGCTTAGCTCAGGGGAGAGGGCAACTGTTTTTT
CDR3: CASSLAQGRGQLFF

D: TRBD1
size: NA
V: TRBV20-1
J: TRBJ2-1
DNA: TGCAGTGCTCCTGCGGGACAGGGACACAATGAGCAGTTCTTC
CDR3: CSAPAGQGHNEQFF

D: NA
size: few
V: TRBV5-1
J: TRBJ1-5
DNA: TGCGCCAGCAGCCCGTCCAGTTCTGGACCCCAGCATTTT
CDR3: CASSPSSSGPQHF

D: NA
size: NA
V: TRBV5-1
J: TRBJ1-2
DNA: TGCGCCAGCAGCCCCCTCGGACAAGAAGCTAACTATGGCTACACCTTC
CDR3: CASSPLGQEANYGYTF

D: TRBD1
size: NA
V: TRBV6-4
J: TRBJ1-2
DNA: TGTGCCAGCAGTGTGGGACAGAACTATGGCTACACCTTC
CDR3: CASSVGQNYGYTF

D: NA
size: many
V: TRBV10-3
J: TRBJ2-5
DNA: TGTGCCATCAGTGACTTACGCGAGACCCAGTACTTC
CDR3: CAISDLRETQYF

D: NA
size: NA
V: TRBV18
J: TRBJ1-2
DNA: TGTGCCAGCTCACCACCCGGCATGTATGGCTACACCTTC
CDR3: CASSPPGMYGYTF

D: TRBD1
size: NA
V: TRBV2
J: TRBJ2-3
DNA: TGTGCCAGCAGTAACCGGGACAGGGGCCAAGATACGCAGTATTTT
CDR3: CASSNRDRGQDTQYF

D: NA
size: few
V: TRBV9
J: TRBJ2-3
DNA: TGTGCCAGCAGCGTAGGACCGAGCGAAGATACGCAGTATTTT
CDR3: CASSVGPSEDTQYF

D: NA
size: NA
V: TRBV7-9
J: TRBJ1-6
DNA: TGTGCCAGCAGCTTAGAGACTGGCGGCCCCCTCCACTTT
CDR3: CASSLETGGPLHF

D: TRBD2
size: NA
V: TRBV6-6
J: TRBJ2-3
DNA: TGTGCCAGCAGTTACTTACCCCGAGCGGGGGGGCATGGAGATACGCAGTATTTT
CDR3: CASSYLPRAGGHGDTQYF

D: NA
size: many
V: TRBV12-3/TRBV12-4
J: TRBJ1-2
DNA: TGTGCCAGCAGTCCCTTACTTCCCGGTACCCATGGCTACACCTTC
CDR3: CASSPLLPGTHGYTF

D: TRBD1
size: many
V: TRBV6-1
J: TRBJ1-5
DNA: TGTGCCAGCAGCACACGTCCGGATGGGGGACAGCTCTGGCATTTT
CDR3: CASSTRPDGGQLWHF

D: NA
size: many
V: TRBV2
J: TRBJ1-5
DNA: TGTGCCAGCAGCAAAGACACACATAGCAATCAGCCCCAGCATTTT
CDR3: CASSKDTHSNQPQHF

D: NA
size: NA
V: TRBV3-1
J: TRBJ1-2
DNA: TGTGCCAGCAGCCAGGGCGGTAACTATGGCTACACCTTC
CDR3: CASSQGGNYGYTF

D: NA
size: NA
V: TRBV2
J: TRBJ1-2
DNA: TGTGCCAGCAGCCCCGCGCCGGCAGGGCCGAGTTACGGCTACACCTTC
CDR3: CASSPAPAGPSYGYTF

D: NA
size: few
V: TRBV19
J: TRBJ1-4
DNA: TGTGCCAGTAGTATCGGACTTAATGAAAAACTGTTTTTT
CDR3: CASSIGLNEKLFF

D: TRBD1
size: few
V: TRBV4-1
J: TRBJ1-5
DNA: TGCGCCAGCAGCCAGGCCTCCGGGACAGGGATCAATCAGCCCCAGCATTTT
CDR3: CASSQASGTGINQPQHF

D: NA
size: few
V: TRBV20-1
J: TRBJ2-2
DNA: TGCAGTGCTAGGGGAATAAACACCGGGGAGCTGTTTTTT
CDR3: CSARGINTGELFF

D: TRBD1
size: many
V: TRBV6-5
J: TRBJ2-6
DNA: TGTGCCAGCAGTTACGGACAGGTTCTCTCTGGGGCCAACGTCCTGACTTTC
CDR3: CASSYGQVLSGANVLTF

D: NA
size: NA
V: TRBV19
J: TRBJ1-5
DNA: TGTGCCAGTAGTATCGACAGCTTAAGGCAGCCCCAGCATTTT
CDR3: CASSIDSLRQPQHF

D: NA
size: many
V: TRBV18
J: TRBJ2-3
DNA: TGTGCCAGCTCACCGCGGACAGCTAGCACAGATACGCAGTATTTT
CDR3: CASSPRTASTDTQYF